This T cell receptor beta chain was identified in a study of radiotherapy plus CTLA-4 blockade in lung cancer. CDR3 length equals 13 residues. V lost 6 bases and J lost 11, with 18 bases in between. Germline V gene lookup returns CDR1 LNHDA and CDR2 SQIVND (reference sequence). The protocol was immunoSEQ multiplex PCR, while the TCRdb copy is restricted to in-frame clones and leaves out a portion. The table shows tens of thousands of clones, with around 72% occurring only once. This clone was observed a single time. The rearrangement uses TRBV19 and TRBJ2-3, with a possible D match to TRBD1 (5 bases). The sequencing used peripheral blood, collected from a patient treated with radiotherapy plus ipilimumab. The TCR comes from a human donor with non-small cell lung cancer that progressed on radiotherapy plus ipilimumab. The DNA of the CDR3 is TGTGCCAGTAGGGGGCCCCGTAGTACTCGGCAGTATTTT. The encoded protein is CASRGPRSTRQYF.